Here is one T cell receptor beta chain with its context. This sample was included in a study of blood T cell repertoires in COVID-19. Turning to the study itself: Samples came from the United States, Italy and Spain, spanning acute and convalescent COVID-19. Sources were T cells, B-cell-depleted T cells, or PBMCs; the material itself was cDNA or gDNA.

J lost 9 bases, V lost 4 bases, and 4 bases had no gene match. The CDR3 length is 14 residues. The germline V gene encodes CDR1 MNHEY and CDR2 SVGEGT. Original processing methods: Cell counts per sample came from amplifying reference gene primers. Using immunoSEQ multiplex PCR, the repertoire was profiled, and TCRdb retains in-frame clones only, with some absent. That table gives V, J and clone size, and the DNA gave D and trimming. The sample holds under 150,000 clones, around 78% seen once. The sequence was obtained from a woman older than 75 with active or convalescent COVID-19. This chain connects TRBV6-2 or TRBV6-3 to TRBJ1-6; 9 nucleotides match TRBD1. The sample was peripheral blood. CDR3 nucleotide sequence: TGTGCCAGCAGTTCGGGACAGGGTTCTTCACCCCTCCACTTT. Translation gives CASSSGQGSSPLHF.